This T cell receptor (beta chain) was sequenced in a study of T-cell reconstitution after alpha-beta-depleted transplantation in children. Unique molecular identifiers were incorporated during preparation of the TCRbeta library. Via MiXCR, TCRdb re-called the PCR reads, giving one row per CDR3 protein. The sample has approximately 500,000 distinct CDR3 sequences, more than 20% seen once. V lost 5 bases to trimming and J lost 7 bases, with 9 bases between them. Germline CDR1 reads LNHDA; CDR2 reads SQIVND (reference sequence). There are 12 residues in the CDR3. This receptor was obtained from a boy younger than two with Wiskott-Aldrich syndrome, due to receive a stem cell transplant. V usage is TRBV19 and J usage is TRBJ1-5; D not certain. This specimen consisted of PBMCs, obtained before TCRalphabeta/CD19-depleted stem cell transplant. CDR3 protein: CASSWQNQPQHF. The CDR3 nucleotides are TGTGCCAGTAGTTGGCAAAACCAGCCCCAGCATTTT. Full variable domain (outside the CDR3, taken from reference TRBV19 and TRBJ1-5): DGGITQSPKYLFRKEGQNVTLSCEQNLNHDAMYWYRQDPGQGLRLIYYSQIVNDFQKGDIAEGYSVSREKKESFPLTVTSAQKNPTAFYLCASSWQNQPQHFGDGTRLSIL.